The clone carrying this TCR beta chain was seen repeatedly, ten times or more. Antigen specificity is unknown. Germline V CDR1 and CDR2: SQVTM, ANQGSEA. CDR3 size: 12 residues. V trimming: 7 bases; J trimming: 4 bases; junction bases outside the gene matches: 4. The data were obtained in a study of Graves' ophthalmopathy and Graves' hyperthyroidism. Study observations and caveats: Built on 13 signatures, a model told ophthalmopathy apart from stable hyperthyroidism with approximately 91% sensitivity and less than 82% specificity. Detection in blood was also observed for most expanded thyroid clonotypes above 0.001 frequency.

Amplification of the TCR beta CDR3 regions used RNA transcripts (as template). RT-PCR with HTBI primers came first, then second-round multiplex PCR. TCRdb redid the calling of the multiplex PCR reads with MiXCR, one entry per CDR3 protein. This table holds 350,000 to 400,000 distinct CDR3 sequences, roughly 18% found once. The PBMC fraction was derived from around 9.5 ml of fresh peripheral blood. The gene calls are TRBV29-1 and TRBJ2-5; TRBD1 agrees at 9 bases. Sequencing was performed on peripheral blood. The receptor's source is a woman under 30 with Graves' ophthalmopathy. Here the CDR3 DNA reads TGCAGCGCTAACAGGGGGCGAGAGACCCAGTACTTC. Protein product: CSANRGRETQYF.